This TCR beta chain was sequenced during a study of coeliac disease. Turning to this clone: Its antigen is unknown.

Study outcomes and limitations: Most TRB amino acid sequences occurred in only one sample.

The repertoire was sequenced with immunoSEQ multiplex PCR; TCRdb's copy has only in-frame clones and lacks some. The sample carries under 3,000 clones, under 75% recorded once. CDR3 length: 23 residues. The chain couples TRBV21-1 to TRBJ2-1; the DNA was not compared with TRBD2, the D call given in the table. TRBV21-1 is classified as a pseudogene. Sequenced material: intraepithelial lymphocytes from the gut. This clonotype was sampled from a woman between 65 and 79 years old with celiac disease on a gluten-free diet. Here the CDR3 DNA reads TGTGCCAGCAGCGGCCGCGGGACAGCAAAGGCCATGACTTGGACTAGCGGGGGGAATGAGCAGTTCTTC. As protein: CASSGRGTAKAMTWTSGGNEQFF.